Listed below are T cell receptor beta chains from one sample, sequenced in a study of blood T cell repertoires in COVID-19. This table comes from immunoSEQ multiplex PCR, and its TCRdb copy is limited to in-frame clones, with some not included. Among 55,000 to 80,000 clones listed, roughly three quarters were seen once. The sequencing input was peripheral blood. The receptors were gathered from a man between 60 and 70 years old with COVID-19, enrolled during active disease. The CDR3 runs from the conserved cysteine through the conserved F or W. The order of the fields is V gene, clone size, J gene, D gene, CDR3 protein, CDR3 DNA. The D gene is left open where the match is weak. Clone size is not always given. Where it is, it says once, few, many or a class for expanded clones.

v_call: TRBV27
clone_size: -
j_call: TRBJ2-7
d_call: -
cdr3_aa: CASSFTRTGSYEQYF
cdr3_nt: TGTGCCAGCAGTTTCACCCGGACGGGATCCTACGAGCAGTACTTC

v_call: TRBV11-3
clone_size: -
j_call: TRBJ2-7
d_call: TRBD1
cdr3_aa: CASSLGGQAYEQYF
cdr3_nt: TGTGCCAGCAGCTTAGGGGGACAGGCCTACGAGCAGTACTTC

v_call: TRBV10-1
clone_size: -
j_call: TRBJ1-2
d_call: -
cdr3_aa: CASSETSYGYTF
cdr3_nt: TGCGCCAGCAGTGAGACATCGTATGGCTACACCTTC

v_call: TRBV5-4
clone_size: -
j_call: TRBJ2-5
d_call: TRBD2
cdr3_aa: CASSSQTSGTKTQYF
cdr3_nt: TGTGCCAGCAGCTCCCAAACTAGCGGGACTAAGACCCAGTACTTC

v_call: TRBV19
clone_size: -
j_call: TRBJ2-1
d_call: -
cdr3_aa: CASTPGASSYNEQFF
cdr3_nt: TGTGCCAGTACCCCAGGGGCTAGCTCCTACAATGAGCAGTTCTTC

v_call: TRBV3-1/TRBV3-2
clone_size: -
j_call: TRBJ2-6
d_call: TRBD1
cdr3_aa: CASSPGQARSGANVLTF
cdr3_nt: TGTGCCAGCAGCCCCGGACAGGCCCGCTCTGGGGCCAACGTCCTGACTTTC

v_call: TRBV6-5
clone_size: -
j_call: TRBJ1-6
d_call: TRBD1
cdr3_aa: CASRRQGLDNSPLHF
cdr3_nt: TGTGCCAGCAGGCGACAGGGGCTTGACAATTCACCCCTCCACTTT

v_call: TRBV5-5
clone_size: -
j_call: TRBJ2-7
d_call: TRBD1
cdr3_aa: CASSSTGGAGEQYF
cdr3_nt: TGTGCCAGCAGCTCGACAGGGGGCGCGGGGGAGCAGTACTTC

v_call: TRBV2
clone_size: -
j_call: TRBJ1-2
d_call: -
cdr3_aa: CASSLTRAGENYGYTF
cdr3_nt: TGTGCCAGCAGTCTTACTCGGGCAGGGGAAAACTATGGCTACACCTTC

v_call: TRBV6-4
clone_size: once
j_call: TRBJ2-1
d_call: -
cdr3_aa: CASSPTGYEQFF
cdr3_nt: TGTGCCAGCAGTCCAACAGGGTATGAGCAGTTCTTC

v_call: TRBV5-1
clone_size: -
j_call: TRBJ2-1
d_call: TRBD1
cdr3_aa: CASSASGTGSNEQFF
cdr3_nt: TGCGCCAGCAGCGCATCCGGGACAGGGAGTAATGAGCAGTTCTTC

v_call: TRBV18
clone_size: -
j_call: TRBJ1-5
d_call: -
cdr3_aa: CASSPPGAHNQPQHF
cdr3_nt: TGTGCCAGCTCACCACCGGGGGCACACAATCAGCCCCAGCATTTT

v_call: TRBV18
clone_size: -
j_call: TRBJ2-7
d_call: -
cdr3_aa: CASSSSGGPYEQYF
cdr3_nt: TGTGCCAGCTCCTCCTCGGGGGGCCCCTACGAGCAGTACTTC

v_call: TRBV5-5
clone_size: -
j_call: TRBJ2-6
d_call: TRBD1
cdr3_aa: CASSFTGQLSGANVLTF
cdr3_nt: TGTGCCAGCAGCTTTACGGGACAGCTCTCTGGGGCCAACGTCCTGACTTTC

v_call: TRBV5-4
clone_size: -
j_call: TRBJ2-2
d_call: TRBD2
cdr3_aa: CASSGGLAGSTGELFF
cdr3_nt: TGTGCCAGCAGCGGGGGACTAGCGGGTAGCACCGGGGAGCTGTTTTTT

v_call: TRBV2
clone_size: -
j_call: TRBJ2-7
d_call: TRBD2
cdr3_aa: CASSVLSSGNYEQYF
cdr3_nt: TGTGCCAGCAGTGTTTTGTCTAGCGGGAACTACGAGCAGTACTTC

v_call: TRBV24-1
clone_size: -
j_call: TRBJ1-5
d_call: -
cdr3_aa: CATSVQTGIRKQPQHF
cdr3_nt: TGTGCCACCAGTGTTCAGACCGGGATCCGGAAACAGCCCCAGCATTTT

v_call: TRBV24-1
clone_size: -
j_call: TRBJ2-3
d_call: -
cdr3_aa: CATSDFRGTDTQYF
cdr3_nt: TGTGCCACCAGTGATTTTAGGGGTACAGATACGCAGTATTTT

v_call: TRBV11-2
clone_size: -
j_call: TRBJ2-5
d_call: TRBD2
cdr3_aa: CASSFGTRGPSGETQYF
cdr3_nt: TGTGCCAGCAGCTTCGGGACTAGAGGGCCTTCGGGAGAGACCCAGTACTTC

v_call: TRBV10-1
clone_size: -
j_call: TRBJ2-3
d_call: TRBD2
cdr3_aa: CASSDGGGAIGTQYF
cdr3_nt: TGCGCCAGCAGTGACGGCGGGGGGGCCATTGGTACGCAGTATTTT

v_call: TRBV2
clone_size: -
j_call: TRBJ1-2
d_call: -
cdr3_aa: CASKEAGGYTF
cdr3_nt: TGTGCCAGCAAGGAGGCGGGCGGCTACACCTTC

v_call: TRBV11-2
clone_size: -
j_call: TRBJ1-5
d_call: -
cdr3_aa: CASSLGPHQPQHF
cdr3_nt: TGTGCCAGCAGCTTAGGGCCCCATCAGCCCCAGCATTTT

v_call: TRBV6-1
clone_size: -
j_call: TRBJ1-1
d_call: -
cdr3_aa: CASSERGSAGAEAFF
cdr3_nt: TGTGCCAGCAGTGAACGGGGATCAGCGGGCGCTGAAGCTTTCTTT